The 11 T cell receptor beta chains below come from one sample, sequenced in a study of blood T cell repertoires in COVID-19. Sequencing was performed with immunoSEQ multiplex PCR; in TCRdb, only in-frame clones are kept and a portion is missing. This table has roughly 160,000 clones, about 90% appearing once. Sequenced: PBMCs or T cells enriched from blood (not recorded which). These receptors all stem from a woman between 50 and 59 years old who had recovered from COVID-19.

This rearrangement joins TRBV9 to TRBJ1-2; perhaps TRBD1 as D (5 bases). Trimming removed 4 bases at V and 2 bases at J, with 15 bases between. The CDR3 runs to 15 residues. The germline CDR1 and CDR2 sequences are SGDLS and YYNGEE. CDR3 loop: CASSPDPGWNYGYTF. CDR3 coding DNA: TGTGCCAGCAGCCCAGACCCAGGGTGGAACTATGGCTACACCTTC.

CDR3 amino acids: CASSPWGREDQETQYF. In nucleotides, the CDR3 is TGTGCCAGCAGCCCCTGGGGGCGGGAGGATCAAGAGACCCAGTACTTC. The chain couples TRBV11-3 to TRBJ2-5, with 8 bases matching TRBD2. The CDR3 runs to 16 residues. Per germline, CDR1 SGHNT and CDR2 YENEEA. V was pared by 5 bases and J by 2 bases, with 10 bases of the junction left unmatched. Based on the CDR3 plus reference TRBV11-3 and TRBJ2-5, the full variable domain is EAGVVQSPRYKIIEKKQPVAFWCNPISGHNTLYWYLQNLGQGPELLIRYENEEAVDDSQLPKDRFSAERLKGVDSTLKIQPAELGDSAVYLCASSPWGREDQETQYFGPGTRLLVL.

CDR3 sequence: CASSASSYEQYF. The CDR3 DNA sequence: TGTGCCAGCAGTGCGAGCTCCTACGAGCAGTACTTC. The J gene is TRBJ2-7, the V gene TRBV2; D not certain. The germline V gene has CDR1 SNHLY and CDR2 FYNNEI. V was pared by 4 bases and J by 0 bases, with 4 bases between. The CDR3 runs to 12 residues.

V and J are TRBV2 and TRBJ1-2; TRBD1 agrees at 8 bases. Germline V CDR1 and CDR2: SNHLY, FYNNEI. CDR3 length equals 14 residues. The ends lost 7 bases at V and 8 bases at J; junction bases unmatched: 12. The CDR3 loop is CASTRGDRQAGYTF. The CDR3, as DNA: TGTGCCAGCACCAGGGGGGACAGGCAGGCGGGCTACACCTTC.

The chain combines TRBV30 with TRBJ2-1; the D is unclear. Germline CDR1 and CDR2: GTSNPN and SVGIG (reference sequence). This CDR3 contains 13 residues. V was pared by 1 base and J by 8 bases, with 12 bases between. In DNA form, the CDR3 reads TGTGCCTGGAGTGGCGGTTCAAACCATGAGCAGTTCTTC. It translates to CAWSGGSNHEQFF. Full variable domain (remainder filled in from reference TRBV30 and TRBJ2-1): SQTIHQWPATLVQPVGSPLSLECTVEGTSNPNLYWYRQAAGRGLQLLFYSVGIGQISSEVPQNLSASRPQDRQFILSSKKLLLSDSGFYLCAWSGGSNHEQFFGPGTRLTVL.

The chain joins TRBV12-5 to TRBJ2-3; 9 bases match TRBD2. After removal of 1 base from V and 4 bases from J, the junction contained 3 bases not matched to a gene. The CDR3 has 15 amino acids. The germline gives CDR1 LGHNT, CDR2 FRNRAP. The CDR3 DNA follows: TGTGCTAGTGGTTTGGAGGGACTAGCCGCAGATACGCAGTATTTT. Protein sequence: CASGLEGLAADTQYF.

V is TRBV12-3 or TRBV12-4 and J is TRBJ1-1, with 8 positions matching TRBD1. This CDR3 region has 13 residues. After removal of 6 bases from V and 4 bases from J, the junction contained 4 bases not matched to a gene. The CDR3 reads CASRLQGGTEAFF. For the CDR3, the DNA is TGTGCCAGCAGGTTACAGGGGGGCACTGAAGCTTTCTTT.

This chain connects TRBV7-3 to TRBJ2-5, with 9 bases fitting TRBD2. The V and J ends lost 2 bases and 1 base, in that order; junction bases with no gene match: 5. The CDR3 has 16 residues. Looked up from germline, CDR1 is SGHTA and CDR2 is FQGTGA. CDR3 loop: CASSLYSGRGQETQYF. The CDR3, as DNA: TGTGCCAGCAGCTTATATAGCGGGAGAGGCCAAGAGACCCAGTACTTC.

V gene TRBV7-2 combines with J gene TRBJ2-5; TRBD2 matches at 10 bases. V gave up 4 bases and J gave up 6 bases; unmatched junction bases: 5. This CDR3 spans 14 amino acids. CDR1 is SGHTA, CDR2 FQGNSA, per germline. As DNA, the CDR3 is TGTGCCAGCAGCTCTAGCGGGAGCTTGAAGACCCAGTACTTC. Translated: CASSSSGSLKTQYF. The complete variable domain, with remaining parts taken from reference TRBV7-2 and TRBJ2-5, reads GAGVSQSPSNKVTEKGKDVELRCDPISGHTALYWYRQSLGQGLEFLIYFQGNSAPDKSGLPSDRFSAERTGGSVSTLTIQRTQQEDSAVYLCASSSSGSLKTQYFGPGTRLLVL.

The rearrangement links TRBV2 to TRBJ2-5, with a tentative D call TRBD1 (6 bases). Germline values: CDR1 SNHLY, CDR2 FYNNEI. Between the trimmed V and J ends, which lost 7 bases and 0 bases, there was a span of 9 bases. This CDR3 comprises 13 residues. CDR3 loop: CASKGTHQETQYF. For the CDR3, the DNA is TGTGCCAGCAAAGGGACACACCAAGAGACCCAGTACTTC.

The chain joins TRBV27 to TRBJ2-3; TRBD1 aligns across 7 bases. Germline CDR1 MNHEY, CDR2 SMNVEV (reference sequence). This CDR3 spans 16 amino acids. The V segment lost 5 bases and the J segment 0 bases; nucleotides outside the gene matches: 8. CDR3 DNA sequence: TGTGCCAGCAGTCCAAGGGGGCGGGCGAGCACAGATACGCAGTATTTT. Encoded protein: CASSPRGRASTDTQYF.